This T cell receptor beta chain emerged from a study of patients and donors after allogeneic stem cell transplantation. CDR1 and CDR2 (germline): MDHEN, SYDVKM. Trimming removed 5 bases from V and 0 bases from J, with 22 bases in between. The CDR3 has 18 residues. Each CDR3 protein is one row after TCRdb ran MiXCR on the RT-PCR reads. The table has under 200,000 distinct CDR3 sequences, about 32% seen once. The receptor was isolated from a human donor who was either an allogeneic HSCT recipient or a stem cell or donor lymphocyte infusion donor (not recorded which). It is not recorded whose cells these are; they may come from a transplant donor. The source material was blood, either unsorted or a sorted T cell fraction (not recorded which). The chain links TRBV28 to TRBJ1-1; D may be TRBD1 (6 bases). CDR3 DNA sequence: TGTGCCAGCAGTCCCAACAGGGTGGGAGTCAGTATGAACACTGAAGCTTTCTTT. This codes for CASSPNRVGVSMNTEAFF.